Below are 30 T cell receptor beta chains sequenced from a single sample in a study of early T cells in non-severe SARS-CoV-2 infection. TCRdb recomputed calls from the 5' RACE reads with MiXCR, one row per CDR3 protein. Here the sample spans 85,000 to 100,000 distinct CDR3 sequences, about 10% being singletons. Input material: whole blood. These receptors were taken from an adult who was a healthcare worker with PCR-confirmed SARS-CoV-2 infection or an uninfected control (not recorded which).

There are many counts of this clonotype. The chain employs TRBV27 and TRBJ2-5; TRBD1 matches 9 bases. J was trimmed by 4 bases and V by 1 base; bases with no gene match: 1. Germline assignment: CDR1 MNHEY and CDR2 SMNVEV (reference sequence). This CDR3 comprises 14 residues. The CDR3 here is CASSLLGQGETQYF. In nucleotides, the CDR3 is TGTGCCAGCAGTTTATTGGGACAGGGAGAGACCCAGTACTTC.

In its sample, this clonotype was seen many times. The gene calls are TRBV11-3 and TRBJ2-2, with TRBD1 matching 7 bases. From germline, CDR1 is SGHNT and CDR2 YENEEA. The V segment lost 1 base and the J segment 4 bases; nucleotides outside the gene matches: 9. This CDR3 contains 17 residues. The CDR3 DNA follows: TGTGCCAGCAGCTTAGGAGGACCACAGGGGATCACCGGGGAGCTGTTTTTT. It encodes CASSLGGPQGITGELFF. Full variable domain (outside the CDR3, taken from reference TRBV11-3 and TRBJ2-2): EAGVVQSPRYKIIEKKQPVAFWCNPISGHNTLYWYLQNLGQGPELLIRYENEEAVDDSQLPKDRFSAERLKGVDSTLKIQPAELGDSAVYLCASSLGGPQGITGELFFGEGSRLTVL.

This clonotype was observed at least ten times. This sequence joins TRBV12-3 or TRBV12-4 and TRBJ2-2; a weak D match, TRBD1 (6 bases). Trimming stripped 6 bases from V and 2 bases from J, with 19 bases between. The CDR3 loop spans 17 amino acids. The CDR3 DNA sequence: TGTGCCAGCAGAACCGGACAGTCTAGGGGAAACACCGGGGAGCTGTTTTTT. Amino acid sequence: CASRTGQSRGNTGELFF.

This clonotype appeared a few times. The CDR3: CAWSVTDTQYF. The CDR3 DNA is TGTGCCTGGAGCGTCACAGATACGCAGTATTTT. This rearrangement joins TRBV30 to TRBJ2-3; no clear D. The germline CDR1 and CDR2 sequences are GTSNPN and SVGIG (reference sequence). Trimming took 3 bases from V and 2 from J, leaving 3 bases between them. The length of the CDR3 is 11 residues. The whole variable domain, filled in from reference TRBV30 and TRBJ2-3, reads SQTIHQWPATLVQPVGSPLSLECTVEGTSNPNLYWYRQAAGRGLQLLFYSVGIGQISSEVPQNLSASRPQDRQFILSSKKLLLSDSGFYLCAWSVTDTQYFGPGTRLTVL.

On this clonotype: Just one base apart from a much larger clone, this may be a read error. This chain links TRBV12-3 or TRBV12-4 with TRBJ2-7; perhaps TRBD1 as D (6 bases). V was clipped by 6 bases and J by 0 bases, with 15 bases between them. The CDR3 consists of 15 residues. CDR3 sequence: CASRATGSLSYEQYF. For the CDR3, the DNA is TGTGCCAGCAGGGCCACAGGGTCTCTCTCCTACGAGCAGTACTTC.

This chain uses TRBV14 with TRBJ2-7, with 8 bases identical to TRBD2. V dropped 3 bases and J dropped 7; count of bases not matched to a gene: 8. This CDR3 has 14 amino acids. The germline V gene encodes CDR1 SGHDN and CDR2 FVKESK. CDR3 nucleotide sequence: TGTGCCAGCAGCCACGGGGGGGCCCTTCGTGAGCAGTACTTC. It translates to CASSHGGALREQYF. The full variable domain, rest sourced from reference TRBV14 and TRBJ2-7, is EAGVTQFPSHSVIEKGQTVTLRCDPISGHDNLYWYRRVMGKEIKFLLHFVKESKQDESGMPNNRFLAERTGGTYSTLKVQPAELEDSGVYFCASSHGGALREQYFGPGTRLTVT.

The chain links TRBV7-9 to TRBJ1-1; a possible D gene is TRBD1 (6 bases). CDR1 and CDR2 (germline): SEHNR, FQNEAQ (reference sequence). The CDR3 consists of 14 residues. The CDR3 reads CVEGPRDKSTEAFF. In DNA form, the CDR3 reads TGTGTCGAAGGACCCCGGGACAAGAGCACTGAAGCTTTCTTT.

This clonotype was observed at least ten times. J is TRBJ2-1 and V is TRBV20-1; 9 bases map to TRBD2. The trim removed 0 bases at V and 8 bases at J, leaving 8 bases unmatched. The germline V gene has CDR1 DFQATT and CDR2 SNEGSKA (reference sequence). The CDR3 sequence is 15 residues long. CDR3 sequence: CSARDLGTSLHEQFF. The CDR3 nucleotides read TGCAGTGCTAGAGATCTAGGGACTAGCCTCCATGAGCAGTTCTTC.

This chain uses TRBV19 with TRBJ2-7, with 8 bases lining up with TRBD1. The CDR3 consists of 14 residues. Germline assignment: CDR1 LNHDA and CDR2 SQIVND (reference sequence). The V and J ends lost 6 bases and 1 base, in that order; junction bases with no gene match: 5. For the CDR3, the DNA is TGTGCCAGTAGACCCGGACAGGGTTCCTACGAGCAGTACTTC. Translated, it gives CASRPGQGSYEQYF.

This clonotype was observed many times. The chain employs TRBV6-5 and TRBJ1-6; D gene uncertain. Germline CDR1 and CDR2: MNHEY and SVGAGI. Trimming left V 0 bases short and J 0 bases short, with 12 bases between. This CDR3 contains 18 residues. The CDR3 sequence is CASSYSFPASSYNSPLHF. The CDR3 region has the DNA TGTGCCAGCAGTTACTCGTTCCCAGCGAGCTCCTATAATTCACCCCTCCACTTT.

The chain is built from TRBV11-2 and TRBJ2-7; D gene uncertain. V was clipped by 3 bases and J by 6 bases, with 15 bases between them. The CDR3 is 14 residues long. Per germline, CDR1 SGHAT and CDR2 FQNNGV. CDR3 loop: CASSFSPSKAEQYF. The CDR3 nucleotides read TGTGCCAGCAGCTTTTCCCCCTCCAAGGCCGAGCAGTACTTC.

This clonotype appeared a few times. V usage is TRBV5-1 and J usage is TRBJ2-4, with 7 bases aligning to TRBD2. Germline CDR1 reads SGHRS; CDR2 reads YFSETQ. The CDR3 covers 15 residues. J was trimmed by 5 bases and V by 2 bases; bases with no gene match: 7. As DNA, the CDR3 is TGCGCCAGCAGCTTTGTTAGCGGGCCCGAAAACATTCAGTACTTC. Amino acid sequence: CASSFVSGPENIQYF.

V is TRBV20-1 and J is TRBJ1-1; TRBD1 might be the D (5 bases). The V and J ends lost 3 bases and 8 bases respectively, with 13 bases between them. Germline V gene sequence: CDR1 DFQATT, CDR2 SNEGSKA (reference sequence). CDR3 size: 12 residues. As DNA, the CDR3 is TGCAGTGCTAGGTCGTCGGGGGGAGAAGCTTTCTTT. It is translated as CSARSSGGEAFF.

The chain links TRBV12-3 or TRBV12-4 to TRBJ2-3; the D gene is possibly TRBD1 (5 bases). Trimming took off 6 bases at V and 7 bases at J, with 17 bases between the two ends. There are 14 residues in the CDR3. CDR3 loop: CASSRLTQGYTQYF. Here the CDR3 DNA reads TGTGCCAGCAGCCGCCTCACGCAGGGATATACGCAGTATTTT.

The chain is built from TRBV7-2 and TRBJ1-4; 8 bases agree with TRBD1. The V and J ends lost 1 base and 0 bases, in that order; junction bases with no gene match: 4. CDR3 length: 17 amino acids. Germline CDR1 SGHTA, CDR2 FQGNSA. CDR3 nucleotides: TGTGCCAGCAGCTTAGGGGCAGGGGGCGCAACTAATGAAAAACTGTTTTTT. Protein: CASSLGAGGATNEKLFF.

In this sample, this clonotype turned up many times. The J gene is TRBJ1-3, the V gene TRBV2; maybe TRBD1 (6 bases). Germline values: CDR1 SNHLY, CDR2 FYNNEI. The V end was cut by 8 bases, the J end by 3 bases, with 17 bases between. CDR3 length: 15 amino acids. DNA of the CDR3: TGTGCCAGCTCCGAGGGGGGGCCGCGTGGAAACACCATATATTTT. Translation gives CASSEGGPRGNTIYF.

The V gene is TRBV7-9, the J gene TRBJ1-1; D is unresolved. This CDR3 has 15 amino acids. The germline V and J ends were trimmed by 0 bases and 3 bases, with 11 bases remaining between them. In germline, CDR1 is SEHNR, CDR2 FQNEAQ (reference sequence). The CDR3 loop is CASSLAAGKDTEAFF. In DNA form, the CDR3 reads TGTGCCAGCAGCTTAGCGGCAGGTAAAGACACTGAAGCTTTCTTT.

The genes are TRBV7-2 and TRBJ2-1, with TRBD2 identical over 8 bases. V lost 3 bases and J lost 6; bases outside the gene matches: 4. Germline V lookup: CDR1 SGHTA, CDR2 FQGNSA. This CDR3 has 14 residues. Here the CDR3 reads CASSLIAGPNEQFF. As DNA, the CDR3 is TGTGCCAGCAGCTTGATAGCGGGACCCAATGAGCAGTTCTTC.

This clonotype was recorded at least ten times. The chain couples TRBV18 to TRBJ2-3; TRBD2 might be the D (5 bases). Deletions cut 6 bases from V and 4 bases from J, with 17 bases between. The CDR3 consists of 15 residues. The germline V gene encodes CDR1 KGHSH and CDR2 LQKENI. CDR3 sequence: CASSRSRHGADTQYF. In nucleotides, the CDR3 is TGTGCCAGCTCCCGATCTCGGCACGGGGCAGATACGCAGTATTTT.

This clonotype was found a few times. The rearrangement links TRBV7-9 to TRBJ2-3; D gene ambiguous. CDR1 and CDR2 (germline): SEHNR, FQNEAQ (reference sequence). The CDR3 sequence is 16 residues long. Trimming removed 5 bases at V and 2 bases at J, with 17 bases between. CDR3 DNA: TGTGCCAGCAGCCCAGAACCCACCCCCCCCACAGATACGCAGTATTTT. Amino acids: CASSPEPTPPTDTQYF.

This clonotype was seen many times. The V call is TRBV7-9, the J call TRBJ1-2, with 7 bases matching TRBD1. With V trimmed by 0 bases and J by 7 bases, 14 bases remained unmatched. Per germline, CDR1 SEHNR and CDR2 FQNEAQ (reference sequence). The CDR3 runs to 17 residues. Written as DNA, the CDR3 is TGTGCCAGCAGCTTAGCCTACTCGACAGGGCGGTACGGTGGCTACACCTTC. The encoded protein is CASSLAYSTGRYGGYTF.

The chain uses TRBV6-1 and TRBJ2-7; 10 nucleotides line up with TRBD1. V lost 8 bases, J lost 6 bases, and 10 bases stayed unmatched. This CDR3 spans 14 amino acids. Per the germline V gene, CDR1 is MNHNS and CDR2 is SASEGT. CDR3 loop: CASVGVTGGAEQYF. The CDR3 DNA sequence: TGTGCCAGCGTGGGGGTGACAGGGGGCGCCGAGCAGTACTTC.

The chain joins TRBV7-2 to TRBJ2-2, with D perhaps given as TRBD1 or TRBD2 (5 bases each). Trimming shortened V by 3 bases and J by 0 bases, and 17 bases separated the two germline ends. This CDR3 comprises 18 residues. Germline V gives CDR1 SGHTA, CDR2 FQGNSA. The CDR3 region is CASSFFFTGPSNTGELFF. The CDR3 nucleotides read TGTGCCAGCAGCTTTTTCTTTACGGGACCGTCGAACACCGGGGAGCTGTTTTTT. Looking up the rest from reference TRBV7-2 and TRBJ2-2 gives the full variable domain: GAGVSQSPSNKVTEKGKDVELRCDPISGHTALYWYRQSLGQGLEFLIYFQGNSAPDKSGLPSDRFSAERTGGSVSTLTIQRTQQEDSAVYLCASSFFFTGPSNTGELFFGEGSRLTVL.

This clonotype was found many times. This chain connects TRBV4-1 to TRBJ1-2, with D possibly being TRBD1 (5 bases). V lost 1 base, J lost 0 bases, and 9 bases lay in between. The V gene's germline CDR1 is MGHRA and CDR2 YSYEKL. The CDR3 consists of 15 residues. The CDR3 DNA is TGCGCCAGCAGCCAAGCCGACAGACCTAACTATGGCTACACCTTC. Its protein product is CASSQADRPNYGYTF.

This clonotype has only a few counts. This chain uses TRBV2 with TRBJ1-2; weak D call: TRBD1 (6 bases). V lost 11 bases and J 6 bases, leaving 16 bases between the germline ends. CDR1 and CDR2 from the germline V gene are SNHLY and FYNNEI. The CDR3 consists of 12 residues. CDR3: CAEQGEQNGYTF. CDR3 nucleotide sequence: TGTGCCGAACAGGGAGAACAAAATGGCTACACCTTC. Drawing the rest from reference TRBV2 and TRBJ1-2, the complete variable domain is EPEVTQTPSHQVTQMGQEVILRCVPISNHLYFYWYRQILGQKVEFLVSFYNNEISEKSEIFDDQFSVERPDGSNFTLKIRSTKLEDSAMYFCAEQGEQNGYTFGSGTRLTVV.

The chain joins TRBV28 to TRBJ2-7, with a tentative D call TRBD1 (6 bases). V gave up 10 bases and J gave up 1 base, with 11 bases separating them. This CDR3 has 12 residues. Germline values: CDR1 MDHEN, CDR2 SYDVKM. The CDR3 sequence is CATQDRSYEQYF. CDR3 nucleotide sequence: TGTGCCACTCAGGACAGATCCTACGAGCAGTACTTC.

This clonotype was counted many times. The chain combines TRBV5-1 with TRBJ1-4, with D perhaps matching TRBD1 (5 bases). The ends were cut back, 3 bases at V and 5 bases at J, with 11 bases in the middle. From germline, CDR1 is SGHRS and CDR2 YFSETQ. The CDR3 runs to 14 residues. The CDR3 region is CASSSGTANEKLFF. The CDR3 nucleotides read TGCGCCAGCAGCTCCGGGACGGCGAATGAAAAACTGTTTTTT.

This clonotype was seen only a few times. The rearrangement links TRBV4-1 to TRBJ2-5; the D is unclear. The CDR3 is 14 residues long. Trimming removed 3 bases at V and 3 bases at J, with 11 bases between. Germline V gene data show CDR1 as MGHRA and CDR2 as YSYEKL. The CDR3 loop reads CASSHPLREETQYF. The CDR3 coding sequence is TGCGCCAGCAGCCATCCATTAAGGGAAGAGACCCAGTACTTC.

The chain employs TRBV28 and TRBJ1-4; D gene uncertain. CDR1 and CDR2 (germline): MDHEN, SYDVKM. The CDR3 runs 13 residues. Trimming pared 5 bases from V and 3 bases from J, leaving 7 bases between. Here the CDR3 reads CASSLQPNEKLFF. The CDR3 DNA sequence: TGTGCCAGCAGTCTACAGCCTAATGAAAAACTGTTTTTT.

This clonotype was seen more than once but under ten times. The chain carries TRBV29-1 and TRBJ1-2; a weak D match, TRBD1 (6 bases). The CDR3 contains 15 residues. The germline V and J ends were trimmed by 2 bases and 3 bases, with 16 bases remaining between them. The germline V gene has CDR1 SQVTM and CDR2 ANQGSEA. The CDR3 here is CSVERDEKGDYGYTF. CDR3 coding DNA: TGCAGCGTTGAAAGGGACGAGAAGGGGGACTATGGCTACACCTTC.